This entry concerns a single T cell receptor beta chain. The antigen is unknown. This entry comes from a study of cytomegalovirus exposure and HLA in healthy donors. Germline CDR1 is SQVTM and CDR2 is ANQGSEA. V was clipped by 4 bases and J by 0 bases; unmatched bases: 4. The CDR3 length is 15 residues. Researchers ran the PCR with 60 Vbeta and 13 Jbeta primers. Using immunoSEQ multiplex PCR, the repertoire was profiled, and TCRdb retains in-frame clones only, with some absent. The top ten hold roughly 1.6% of the sample, which has approximately 170,000 clones, roughly four fifths seen once. Whole-study results and caveats: When presence/absence was analysed, sequencing depth was taken to be roughly uniform across donors. Serostatus for CMV was the only available immune exposure information. A list of 150 to 200 TCR beta chains associated with cytomegalovirus was given. A missense DCLRE1C variant was associated with V- and J-gene trimming of TCR beta chains in a later analysis, and an independent cohort replicated the association.

Sequenced input: PBMCs. This chain links TRBV29-1 with TRBJ2-3; 10 nucleotides match TRBD2. This receptor was taken from a middle-aged man in good health and CMV-seronegative. In DNA, the CDR3 is TGCAGCGTTGGCGGGACTAGCGAGAGCACAGATACGCAGTATTTT. It specifies CSVGGTSESTDTQYF.